There are a few counts of the clone carrying this T cell receptor beta chain. The antigen remains undetermined. The blood RNA (from unsorted whole blood) was obtained, and germline DNA was also extracted. These data come from a study of tumor-infiltrating lymphocytes in primary liver carcinoma. Notes on the study in general: Tumors had a significantly higher top-250-clone fraction than blood (p = 0.039).

Between the trimmed V and J ends, which lost 4 bases and 2 bases, there was a span of 11 bases. This CDR3 is built from 14 residues. Germline V gives CDR1 SGHNT, CDR2 YYREEE (reference sequence). The input was around 500 ng total RNA; TCR beta cDNA was made from it with a constant-region primer. Amplification in three nested multiplex PCR rounds with slightly modified ARM-PCR gave rise to TCR beta libraries. Running 10 cycles apiece, the first two PCR rounds relied on TRBV1-TRBV30 forward primers together with a C-beta reverse primer. MiXCR, applied by TCRdb to the multiplex PCR reads, yields one record per CDR3 protein. The data show about 320,000 distinct CDR3 sequences, roughly 60% seen once.

What was sequenced was peripheral blood. This sequence originates from a man aged 35-49 years with primary liver carcinoma and hepatitis B virus infection. The chain joins TRBV5-4 to TRBJ2-3, with a tentative D call TRBD1 (5 bases). The chain's CDR3 is CASSVYRITDTQYF. CDR3 sequence (DNA): TGTGCCAGCAGCGTTTACAGGATCACAGATACGCAGTATTTT.